The 3 T cell receptor beta chains presented below share a single source sample, sequenced in a study of cytomegalovirus exposure and HLA in healthy donors (TCRdb year 2017). The library relied on the immunoSEQ multiplex PCR assay. TCRdb's version of the immuneACCESS table is confined to in-frame rearrangements and falls short of the full clone set. An unresolved V gene accounts for under half of the shortfall where checked; the remainder is of unknown origin. For this sample there are 210,000 or so clones; 88% appear just once. The ten largest clones take up over 2.5% of the sample. Sequenced sample: PBMCs. These receptors originate from a woman between 18 and 29 years old in good health and CMV-seronegative.

This chain connects TRBV30 to TRBJ2-1; D call uncertain. CDR3 length: 17 amino acids. The germline V gene has CDR1 GTSNPN and CDR2 SVGIG (reference sequence). The V and J ends lost 0 bases and 0 bases respectively, with 15 bases between them. Here the CDR3 reads CAWSVAPQAGSYNEQFF. CDR3 bases: TGTGCCTGGAGTGTAGCCCCCCAGGCAGGCTCCTACAATGAGCAGTTCTTC.

The rearrangement joins TRBV5-1 to TRBJ2-2, with TRBD1 identical over 7 bases. CDR3 length: 17 residues. CDR1 is SGHRS and CDR2 is YFSETQ in the germline V gene. V shed 0 bases and J 4 bases; nucleotides not matched to a gene: 9. This chain's CDR3 is CASSLDPWTGSTGELFF. The CDR3 DNA follows: TGCGCCAGCAGCTTGGATCCTTGGACAGGAAGCACCGGGGAGCTGTTTTTT.

This rearrangement joins TRBV5-1 to TRBJ2-5; 12 bases are a match to TRBD2. The CDR3 length is 14 residues. The V segment lost 7 bases and the J segment 4 bases; nucleotides outside the gene matches: 5. From germline, CDR1 is SGHRS and CDR2 YFSETQ. CDR3 in amino acids: CASDRGLAGETQYF. The CDR3 coding sequence is TGCGCCAGCGACCGGGGACTAGCGGGAGAGACCCAGTACTTC.